A selection of T cell receptor beta chains follows, all from one sample in a study of CD8+ T cells in alopecia areata. Clones were read by immunoSEQ multiplex PCR, and TCRdb kept only the in-frame ones, dropping some. The sample contains about 210,000 clones, 55% to 70% of which appear only once. This specimen consisted of CD4+ T cells sorted from blood, obtained at week 4, from a patient treated with tofacitinib. The receptors were sampled from a human donor with alopecia areata. CDR3s include the opening cysteine and the closing phenylalanine or tryptophan. The order of the fields is D gene, clone size, V gene, J gene, CDR3 DNA, CDR3 protein. The D gene is left open where the match is weak. Expanded clones get a size class; other rows say once, few or many, or leave the size out.

TRBD1	-	TRBV4-3	TRBJ1-4	TGCGCCAGCAGCCAAGAAGGGACAGGACGATCGCTGTTTTTT	CASSQEGTGRSLFF
-	-	TRBV10-3	TRBJ2-1	TGTGCCATCGGGGACAACAATGAGCAGTTCTTC	CAIGDNNEQFF
-	once	TRBV7-2	TRBJ2-3	TGTGCCAGCAGCCTTTCGGGGGATACGCAGTATTTT	CASSLSGDTQYF
-	-	TRBV4-1	TRBJ1-6	TGCGCCAGCAGCGACAAACAGAGCTCCTATAATTCACCCCTCCACTTT	CASSDKQSSYNSPLHF
-	-	TRBV15	TRBJ2-7	TGTGCCACCAGCAGAGAAGGGATGGCGGTCTACGAGCAGTACTTC	CATSREGMAVYEQYF
-	-	TRBV6-4	TRBJ1-2	TGTGCCAGCAGTGACTCTCTACGGGACGGGACGGATGGCTACACCTTC	CASSDSLRDGTDGYTF
TRBD1	once	TRBV6-1	TRBJ2-6	TGTGCCAGCAGCCCAGGGGGAACTGGGGCCAACGTCCTGACTTTC	CASSPGGTGANVLTF
-	few	TRBV7-8	TRBJ1-2	TGTGCCAGCAGCCCGACAAAGGATGGCTACACCTTC	CASSPTKDGYTF
TRBD1	-	TRBV5-6	TRBJ1-2	TGTGCCAGCAGCCTCCGGGGACAGAACTATGGCTACACCTTC	CASSLRGQNYGYTF
-	few	TRBV7-9	TRBJ1-6	TGTGCCAGCAGCTTAGGCGGTTGGAACTATAATTCACCCCTCCACTTT	CASSLGGWNYNSPLHF
-	-	TRBV18	TRBJ1-1	TGTGCCAGCTCACGCTCGGAATTGGGGCAGGTCCGAGCTTTCTTT	CASSRSELGQVRAFF